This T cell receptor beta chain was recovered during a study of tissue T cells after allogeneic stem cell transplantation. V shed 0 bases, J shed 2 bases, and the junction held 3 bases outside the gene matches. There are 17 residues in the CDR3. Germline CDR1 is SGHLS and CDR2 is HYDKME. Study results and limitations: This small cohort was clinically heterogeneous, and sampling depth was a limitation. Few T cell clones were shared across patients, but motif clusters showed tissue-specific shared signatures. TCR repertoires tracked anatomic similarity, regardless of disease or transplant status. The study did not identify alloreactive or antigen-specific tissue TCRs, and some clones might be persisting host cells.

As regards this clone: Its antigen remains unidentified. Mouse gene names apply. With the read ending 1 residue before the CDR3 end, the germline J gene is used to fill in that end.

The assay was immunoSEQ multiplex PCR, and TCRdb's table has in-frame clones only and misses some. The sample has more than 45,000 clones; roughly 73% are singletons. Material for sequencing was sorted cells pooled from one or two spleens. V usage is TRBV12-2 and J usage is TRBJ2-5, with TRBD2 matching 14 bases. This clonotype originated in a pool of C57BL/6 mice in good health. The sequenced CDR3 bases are TGTGCCAGCTCTCTCGAGGGACTGGGGGGGCTCCAAGACACCCAGTAC. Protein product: CASSLEGLGGLQDTQY. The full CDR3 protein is CASSLEGLGGLQDTQYF. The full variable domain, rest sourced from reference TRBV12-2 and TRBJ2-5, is NSGVVQSPRYIIKGKGERSILKCIPISGHLSVAWYQQTQGQELKFFIQHYDKMERDKGNLPSRFSVQQFDDYHSEMNMSALELEDSAVYFCASSLEGLGGLQDTQYFGPGTRLLVL.